These 7 T cell receptor beta chains were all obtained from the same sample, sequenced in a study of PD-L1 blockade in urothelial cancer. Noted time point: pretreatment peripheral blood. Sequencing was performed with immunoSEQ multiplex PCR; in TCRdb, only in-frame clones are kept and a portion is missing. The table has around 43,000 clones, around nine tenths seen once. The source was PBMCs, collected around atezolizumab (anti-PD-L1) treatment. These receptors were taken from a donor over 35 with urothelial cancer.

The rearrangement links TRBV30 to TRBJ2-3; 8 bases fit TRBD2. This CDR3 contains 15 residues. Germline-derived CDR1 and CDR2 are GTSNPN and SVGIG (reference sequence). The J segment lost 6 bases and the V segment lost 5 bases, leaving 13 bases of the junction unmatched. CDR3 nucleotide sequence: TGTGCCTGGGGGAGGGGGACTAGGGGCTCCGATACGCAGTATTTT. This translates into CAWGRGTRGSDTQYF.

The chain employs TRBV4-1 and TRBJ2-3; D may be TRBD2 (6 bases). Germline assignment: CDR1 MGHRA and CDR2 YSYEKL. Trimming stripped 1 base from V and 2 bases from J, with 19 bases between. The CDR3 has 18 residues. The CDR3 is CASSQADRLVRSTDTQYF. The CDR3 nucleotides are TGCGCCAGCAGCCAAGCCGACCGACTAGTGAGGTCCACAGATACGCAGTATTTT.

The chain combines TRBV9 with TRBJ1-2; 7 nucleotides agree with TRBD1. The CDR3 contains 13 residues. The junction had 3 bases not matched to a gene; V was cut back by 3 bases and J by 4 bases. The germline gives CDR1 SGDLS, CDR2 YYNGEE. CDR3 sequence reads: CASSARQGYGYTF. The CDR3 bases are TGTGCCAGCAGCGCCCGACAGGGCTATGGCTACACCTTC.

The J gene is TRBJ2-5, the V gene TRBV7-2; the D gene is possibly TRBD1 (6 bases). CDR3 length equals 14 residues. Germline V gives CDR1 SGHTA, CDR2 FQGNSA. With 5 bases removed from V and 1 base from J, the gap between germline ends came to 11 bases. The CDR3 DNA follows: TGTGCCAGCAGCGGACAGTGGGTCCAAGAGACCCAGTACTTC. It yields the protein CASSGQWVQETQYF.

This chain connects TRBV4-3 to TRBJ1-5; TRBD1 matches 9 bases. CDR3 length: 16 residues. Germline V lookup: CDR1 LGHNA, CDR2 YSLEER. Unmatched junction bases numbered 4, after V lost 2 bases and J lost 2 bases. The CDR3 DNA sequence: TGCGCCAGCAGCCAACCCCGGGACAGGGGCAATCAGCCCCAGCATTTT. It encodes CASSQPRDRGNQPQHF.

The chain is built from TRBV28 and TRBJ1-1; 8 bases agree with TRBD1. CDR3 length equals 15 residues. Germline V gives CDR1 MDHEN, CDR2 SYDVKM. J gave up 1 base and V 4 bases, and 5 bases lay outside the gene matches. The CDR3 DNA is TGTGCCAGCAGTTCTCCCGGGACAGGGAACACTGAAGCTTTCTTT. Translating it yields CASSSPGTGNTEAFF.

This chain uses TRBV28 with TRBJ2-1, with 9 nucleotides matching TRBD1. V was pared by 6 bases and J by 3 bases, with 3 bases of the junction left unmatched. The CDR3 is 14 residues long. The germline gives CDR1 MDHEN, CDR2 SYDVKM. CDR3 region: CASRQGQGYNEQFF. CDR3 nucleotide sequence: TGTGCCAGCAGGCAGGGACAGGGCTACAATGAGCAGTTCTTC.